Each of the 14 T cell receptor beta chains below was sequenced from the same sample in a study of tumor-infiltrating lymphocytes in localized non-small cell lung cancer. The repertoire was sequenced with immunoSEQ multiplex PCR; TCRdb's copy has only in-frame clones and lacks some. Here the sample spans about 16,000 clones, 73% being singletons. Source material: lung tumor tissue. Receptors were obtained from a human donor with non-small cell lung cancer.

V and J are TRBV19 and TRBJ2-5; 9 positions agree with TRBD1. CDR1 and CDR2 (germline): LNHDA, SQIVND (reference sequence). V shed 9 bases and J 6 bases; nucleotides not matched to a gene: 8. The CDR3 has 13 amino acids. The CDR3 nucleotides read TGTGCCAGCCATCAGACAGGGGGTCAGACCCAGTACTTC. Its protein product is CASHQTGGQTQYF. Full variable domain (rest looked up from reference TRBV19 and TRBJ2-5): DGGITQSPKYLFRKEGQNVTLSCEQNLNHDAMYWYRQDPGQGLRLIYYSQIVNDFQKGDIAEGYSVSREKKESFPLTVTSAQKNPTAFYLCASHQTGGQTQYFGPGTRLLVL.

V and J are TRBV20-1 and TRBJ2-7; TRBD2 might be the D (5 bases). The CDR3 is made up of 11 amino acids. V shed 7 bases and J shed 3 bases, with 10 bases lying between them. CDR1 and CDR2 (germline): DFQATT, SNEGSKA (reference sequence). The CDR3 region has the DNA TGCAGTGGCGACGGGGACTACGAGCAGTACTTC. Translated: CSGDGDYEQYF.

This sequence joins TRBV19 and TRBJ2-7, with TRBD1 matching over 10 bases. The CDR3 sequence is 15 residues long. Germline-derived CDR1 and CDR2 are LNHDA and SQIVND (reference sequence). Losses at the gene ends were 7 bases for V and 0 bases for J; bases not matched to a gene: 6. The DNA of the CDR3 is TGTGCCAGTAAAAGACAGGGGGCGTCCTCCTACGAGCAGTACTTC. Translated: CASKRQGASSYEQYF.

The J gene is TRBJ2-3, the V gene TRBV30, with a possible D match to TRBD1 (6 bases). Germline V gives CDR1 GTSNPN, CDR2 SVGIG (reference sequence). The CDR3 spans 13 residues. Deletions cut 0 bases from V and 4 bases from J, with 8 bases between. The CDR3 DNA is TGTGCCTGGAGTGTACAGGGCGCAGATACGCAGTATTTT. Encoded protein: CAWSVQGADTQYF.

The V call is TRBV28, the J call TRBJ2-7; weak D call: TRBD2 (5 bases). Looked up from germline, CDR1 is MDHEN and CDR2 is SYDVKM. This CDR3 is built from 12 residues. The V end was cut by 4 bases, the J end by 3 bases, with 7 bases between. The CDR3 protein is CASSSDYYEQYF. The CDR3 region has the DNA TGTGCCAGCAGTTCTGACTACTACGAGCAGTACTTC.

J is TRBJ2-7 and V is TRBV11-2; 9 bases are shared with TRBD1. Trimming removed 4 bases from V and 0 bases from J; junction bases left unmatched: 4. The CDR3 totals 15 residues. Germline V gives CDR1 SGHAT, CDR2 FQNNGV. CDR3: CASSSRTGVSYEQYF. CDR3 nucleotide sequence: TGTGCCAGCAGCTCCCGGACAGGGGTCTCCTACGAGCAGTACTTC.

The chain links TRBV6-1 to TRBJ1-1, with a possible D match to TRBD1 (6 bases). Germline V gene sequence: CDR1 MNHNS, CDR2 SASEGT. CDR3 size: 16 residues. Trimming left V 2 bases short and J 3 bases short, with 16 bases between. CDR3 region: CASSESTGRAHTEAFF. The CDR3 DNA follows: TGTGCCAGCAGTGAATCGACAGGCCGAGCTCACACTGAAGCTTTCTTT.

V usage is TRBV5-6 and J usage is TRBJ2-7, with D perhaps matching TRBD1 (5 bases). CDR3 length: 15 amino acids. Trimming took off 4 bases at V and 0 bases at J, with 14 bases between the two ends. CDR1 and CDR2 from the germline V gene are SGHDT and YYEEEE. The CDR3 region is CASSGILDNSYEQYF. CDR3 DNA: TGTGCCAGCAGCGGGATCCTGGACAACTCCTACGAGCAGTACTTC.

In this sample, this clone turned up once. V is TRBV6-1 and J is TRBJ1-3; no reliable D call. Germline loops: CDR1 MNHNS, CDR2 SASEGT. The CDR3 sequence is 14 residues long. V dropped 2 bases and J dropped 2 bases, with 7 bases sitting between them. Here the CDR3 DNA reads TGTGCCAGCAGTGAAAGGGTGGCTGGAAACACCATATATTTT. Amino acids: CASSERVAGNTIYF.

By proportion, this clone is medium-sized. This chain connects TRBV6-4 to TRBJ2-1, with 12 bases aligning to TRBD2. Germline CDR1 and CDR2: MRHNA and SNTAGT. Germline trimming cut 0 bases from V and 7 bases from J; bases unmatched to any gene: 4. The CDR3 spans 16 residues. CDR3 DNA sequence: TGTGCCAGCAGTGACTCTGGAGGACTAGCGGGGAATGAGCAGTTCTTC. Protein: CASSDSGGLAGNEQFF.

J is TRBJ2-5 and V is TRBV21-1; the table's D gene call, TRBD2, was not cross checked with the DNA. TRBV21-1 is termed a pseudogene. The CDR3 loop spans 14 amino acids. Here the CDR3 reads CASRTGLAPETQYF. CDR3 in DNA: TGTGCCAGCAGAACGGGACTAGCCCCAGAGACCCAGTACTTC.

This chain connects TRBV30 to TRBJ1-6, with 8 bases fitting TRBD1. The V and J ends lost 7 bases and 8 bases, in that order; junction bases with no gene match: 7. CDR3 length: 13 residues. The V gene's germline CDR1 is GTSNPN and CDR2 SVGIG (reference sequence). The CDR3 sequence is CAFEDRAYSPLHF. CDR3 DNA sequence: TGTGCCTTCGAGGACAGGGCCTATTCACCCCTCCACTTT. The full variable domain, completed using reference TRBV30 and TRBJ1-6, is SQTIHQWPATLVQPVGSPLSLECTVEGTSNPNLYWYRQAAGRGLQLLFYSVGIGQISSEVPQNLSASRPQDRQFILSSKKLLLSDSGFYLCAFEDRAYSPLHFGNGTRLTVT.

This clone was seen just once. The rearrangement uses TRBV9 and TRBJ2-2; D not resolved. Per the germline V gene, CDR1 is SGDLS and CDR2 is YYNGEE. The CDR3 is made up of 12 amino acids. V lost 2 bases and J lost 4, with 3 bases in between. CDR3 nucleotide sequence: TGTGCCAGCAGCGTGGGCACCGGGGAGCTGTTTTTT. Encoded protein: CASSVGTGELFF.

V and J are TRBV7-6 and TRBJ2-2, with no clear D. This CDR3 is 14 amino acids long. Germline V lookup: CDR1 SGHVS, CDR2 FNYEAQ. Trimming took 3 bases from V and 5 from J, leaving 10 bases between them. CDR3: CASSFQAATGELFF. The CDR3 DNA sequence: TGTGCCAGCAGCTTTCAGGCGGCGACCGGGGAGCTGTTTTTT.